These 19 T cell receptor beta chains originate from one sample sequenced in a study of blood T cell repertoires in COVID-19. Measured with immunoSEQ multiplex PCR; TCRdb has only the in-frame clones, and not every one. The sample contains approximately 140,000 clones, 65% to 85% of which appear only once. Sequenced input: PBMCs or T cells enriched from blood (not recorded which). The origin of the receptors is a woman in her fifties or sixties who had been exposed to COVID-19.

This sequence joins TRBV10-3 and TRBJ2-7; the match to TRBD1 covers 9 bases. The germline V gene encodes CDR1 ENHRY and CDR2 SYGVKD. The CDR3 is 15 amino acids. Trimming cost V 4 bases and J 0 bases; bases outside gene matches: 4. CDR3 bases: TGTGCCATCAGTGCGGGACAGGGCAACTCCTACGAGCAGTACTTC. This sequence encodes CAISAGQGNSYEQYF.

The chain uses TRBV6-4 and TRBJ2-3, with D perhaps TRBD1 (5 bases). Trimming took 6 bases from V and 0 from J, leaving 13 bases between them. From germline, CDR1 is MRHNA and CDR2 SNTAGT. The CDR3 length is 15 residues. The CDR3 nucleotides read TGTGCCAGCAGGATGCAGGGAACAAGCACAGATACGCAGTATTTT. Encoded protein: CASRMQGTSTDTQYF.

This clone was found once. The chain uses TRBV6-6 and TRBJ1-2; 8 nucleotides line up with TRBD1. This CDR3 is 17 amino acids long. V shed 5 bases and J 4 bases; nucleotides not matched to a gene: 15. CDR1 and CDR2 from the germline V gene are MNHNY and SVGAGI (reference sequence). The CDR3 loop reads CASSPGTGLTKLYGYTF. As DNA, the CDR3 is TGTGCCAGCAGTCCCGGGACAGGCCTCACCAAGCTCTATGGCTACACCTTC.

Regarding this clone: Sequence at one end of the junction differs from germline and may be a read error. The chain couples TRBV5-6 to TRBJ1-4, with D possibly TRBD1 on 5 matching bases. The CDR3 is made up of 16 amino acids. The V gene's germline CDR1 is SGHDT and CDR2 YYEEEE. As DNA, the CDR3 is TGTGCTAGCAGCTTGCCGGGACGGGGAGGGTATGAAAAACTGTTTTTT. Its translation is CASSLPGRGGYEKLFF.

This rearrangement joins TRBV7-2 to TRBJ1-3; maybe TRBD1 (5 bases). Trimming stripped 5 bases from V and 0 bases from J, with 11 bases between. Germline CDR1 SGHTA, CDR2 FQGNSA. The CDR3 totals 15 residues. CDR3 amino acids: CASSRDSLSGNTIYF. The CDR3 region has the DNA TGTGCCAGCAGCCGGGACTCCCTCTCTGGAAACACCATATATTTT.

This clone was seen just once. The V and J genes are TRBV11-2 and TRBJ1-3; D remains unclear. Germline CDR1 reads SGHAT; CDR2 reads FQNNGV. V was cut by 5 bases and J by 0 bases, with 11 bases left in between. This CDR3 region has 15 residues. In nucleotides, the CDR3 is TGTGCCAGCAGCCCCGACACCTACTCTGGAAACACCATATATTTT. Amino acid sequence: CASSPDTYSGNTIYF. The full variable domain, rest sourced from reference TRBV11-2 and TRBJ1-3, is EAGVAQSPRYKIIEKRQSVAFWCNPISGHATLYWYQQILGQGPKLLIQFQNNGVVDDSQLPKDRFSAERLKGVDSTLKIQPAKLEDSAVYLCASSPDTYSGNTIYFGEGSWLTVV.

This chain links TRBV19 with TRBJ1-2, with 11 positions matching TRBD1. Trimming took 4 bases from V and 6 from J; bases not matched to a gene: 7. Germline V gene sequence: CDR1 LNHDA, CDR2 SQIVND (reference sequence). The CDR3 consists of 15 residues. The CDR3 DNA is TGTGCCAGTAGTAGGACAGGGGGCGCAGGGGATGGCTACACCTTC. This encodes CASSRTGGAGDGYTF.

This clone came up once. The rearrangement joins TRBV6-5 to TRBJ1-5; TRBD1 matches 9 bases. The CDR3 is 14 amino acids. Unmatched junction bases numbered 6, after V lost 6 bases and J lost 6 bases. Germline-derived CDR1 and CDR2 are MNHEY and SVGAGI. CDR3 bases: TGTGCCAGCAGACCGACAGGGGGGGTTCAGCCCCAGCATTTT. It specifies CASRPTGGVQPQHF.

This clone was detected a few times. The junction and the germline gene differ at one end; a read error may be behind it. This chain links TRBV5-4 with TRBJ1-6; tentative D call: TRBD1 (5 bases). Germline V gene lookup returns CDR1 SGHNT and CDR2 YYREEE (reference sequence). The CDR3 sequence is 15 residues long. The CDR3 here is CASSLGRAENSPLHF. CDR3 bases: TGTGCCAGCAGTTTGGGCAGGGCCGAAAATTCACCCCTCCACTTT.

The table lists this clone with a few counts. The chain joins TRBV4-3 to TRBJ1-2; 10 nucleotides match TRBD1. The V gene's germline CDR1 is LGHNA and CDR2 YSLEER. CDR3 length: 15 amino acids. The trim removed 3 bases at V and 7 bases at J, leaving 8 bases unmatched. The CDR3 loop is CASSQRTGGEGGYTF. The DNA of the CDR3 is TGCGCCAGCAGCCAGCGGACAGGGGGAGAGGGTGGCTACACCTTC.

This chain links TRBV6-2 or TRBV6-3 with TRBJ1-4; D unclear. Germline lookup yields CDR1 MNHEY and CDR2 SVGEGT. Trimming removed 0 bases from V and 0 bases from J, with 8 bases in between. The CDR3 runs 16 residues. CDR3 DNA: TGTGCCAGCAGTTACTCGGGAGATGCAACTAATGAAAAACTGTTTTTT. This gives the protein CASSYSGDATNEKLFF.

The chain joins TRBV7-2 to TRBJ1-2, with 8 nucleotides matching TRBD1. This CDR3 contains 15 residues. Per germline, CDR1 SGHTA and CDR2 FQGNSA. V lost 5 bases to trimming and J lost 3 bases; unmatched junction nucleotides: 8. CDR3 sequence: CASSVDWDRYYGYTF. CDR3 sequence (DNA): TGTGCCAGCAGCGTCGATTGGGACAGGTACTATGGCTACACCTTC.

The rearrangement uses TRBV19 and TRBJ1-2; no clear D gene. Per germline, CDR1 LNHDA and CDR2 SQIVND (reference sequence). Trimming removed 1 base at V and 5 bases at J, with 8 bases between. The CDR3 spans 13 residues. CDR3 nucleotides: TGTGCCAGTAGTATAGGAGGATGGTATGGCTACACCTTC. Translating gives CASSIGGWYGYTF.

This clone occurred once. The chain recombines TRBV18 with TRBJ1-5; D call uncertain. V was shortened by 6 bases and J by 3 bases, with 12 bases between the two germline ends. This CDR3 has 14 amino acids. Germline V CDR1 and CDR2: KGHSH, LQKENI. CDR3 sequence (DNA): TGTGCCAGCTCCTCCGCGAATGACAATCAGCCCCAGCATTTT. This encodes CASSSANDNQPQHF.

Points on this clone: At the DNA level, this CDR3 is encoded by other sequences in the same sample as well. The rearrangement uses TRBV15 and TRBJ2-5; 7 bases agree with TRBD2. The CDR3 sequence is 13 residues long. The V gene end was trimmed by 3 bases and the J gene end by 2 bases; junction bases not matched to a gene: 0. Germline V gene data show CDR1 as LNHNV and CDR2 as YYDKDF (reference sequence). In DNA form, the CDR3 reads TGTGCCACCAGCAGGGGACTACAAGAGACCCAGTACTTC. It codes for CATSRGLQETQYF. The variable domain in full, with the rest retrieved from reference TRBV15 and TRBJ2-5, is DAMVIQNPRYQVTQFGKPVTLSCSQTLNHNVMYWYQQKSSQAPKLLFHYYDKDFNNEADTPDNFQSRRPNTSFCFLDIRSPGLGDTAMYLCATSRGLQETQYFGPGTRLLVL.

The chain links TRBV5-1 to TRBJ2-2, with TRBD2 matching over 9 bases. The V gene end was trimmed by 4 bases and the J gene end by 0 bases; junction bases not matched to a gene: 7. CDR1 and CDR2 (germline): SGHRS, YFSETQ. There are 17 residues in the CDR3. CDR3 protein: CASSKLAGEPNTGELFF. CDR3 nucleotides: TGCGCCAGCAGCAAGTTAGCGGGGGAGCCGAACACCGGGGAGCTGTTTTTT. Combining the CDR3 with reference TRBV5-1 and TRBJ2-2 gives the whole variable domain KAGVTQTPRYLIKTRGQQVTLSCSPISGHRSVSWYQQTPGQGLQFLFEYFSETQRNKGNFPGRFSGRQFSNSRSEMNVSTLELGDSALYLCASSKLAGEPNTGELFFGEGSRLTVL.

CDR3 nucleotide sequence: TGTGCCAGCAGTTATATCAGGGGGCCCGATCAGCCCCAGCATTTT. Its protein is CASSYIRGPDQPQHF. V gene TRBV6-5 combines with J gene TRBJ1-5; TRBD1 aligns across 8 bases. The CDR3 runs 15 residues. Germline CDR1 and CDR2: MNHEY and SVGAGI. After removal of 3 bases from V and 5 bases from J, the junction contained 6 bases not matched to a gene.

The chain is built from TRBV10-2 and TRBJ1-5; 8 bases line up with TRBD1. CDR1 and CDR2 (germline): WSHSY, SAAADI. The CDR3 spans 15 residues. V shed 6 bases, J shed 3 bases, and the junction held 7 bases outside the gene matches. The CDR3 nucleotides read TGCGCCAGCAGGGCCGACAGGGGCCTCAATCAGCCCCAGCATTTT. Protein sequence: CASRADRGLNQPQHF.

The chain carries TRBV5-5 and TRBJ2-1, with 12 nucleotides matching TRBD2. V shed 4 bases, J shed 8 bases, and the junction held 4 bases outside the gene matches. The CDR3 sequence is 14 residues long. The germline V gene has CDR1 SGHKS and CDR2 YYEKEE (reference sequence). In DNA form, the CDR3 reads TGTGCCAGCAGCCGACTAGCGGGAGAGGATGAGCAGTTCTTC. Translated: CASSRLAGEDEQFF.